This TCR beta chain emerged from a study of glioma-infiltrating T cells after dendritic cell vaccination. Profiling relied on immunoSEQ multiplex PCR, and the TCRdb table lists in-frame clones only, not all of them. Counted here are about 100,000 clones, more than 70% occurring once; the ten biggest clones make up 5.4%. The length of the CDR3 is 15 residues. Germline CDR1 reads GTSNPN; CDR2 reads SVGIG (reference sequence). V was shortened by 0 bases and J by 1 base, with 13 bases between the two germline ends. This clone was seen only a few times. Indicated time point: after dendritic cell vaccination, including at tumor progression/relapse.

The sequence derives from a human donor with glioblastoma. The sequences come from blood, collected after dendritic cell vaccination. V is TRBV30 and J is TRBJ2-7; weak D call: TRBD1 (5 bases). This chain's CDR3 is CAWSVGALPSYEQYF. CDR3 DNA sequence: TGTGCCTGGAGTGTTGGGGCCCTACCATCCTACGAGCAGTACTTC.